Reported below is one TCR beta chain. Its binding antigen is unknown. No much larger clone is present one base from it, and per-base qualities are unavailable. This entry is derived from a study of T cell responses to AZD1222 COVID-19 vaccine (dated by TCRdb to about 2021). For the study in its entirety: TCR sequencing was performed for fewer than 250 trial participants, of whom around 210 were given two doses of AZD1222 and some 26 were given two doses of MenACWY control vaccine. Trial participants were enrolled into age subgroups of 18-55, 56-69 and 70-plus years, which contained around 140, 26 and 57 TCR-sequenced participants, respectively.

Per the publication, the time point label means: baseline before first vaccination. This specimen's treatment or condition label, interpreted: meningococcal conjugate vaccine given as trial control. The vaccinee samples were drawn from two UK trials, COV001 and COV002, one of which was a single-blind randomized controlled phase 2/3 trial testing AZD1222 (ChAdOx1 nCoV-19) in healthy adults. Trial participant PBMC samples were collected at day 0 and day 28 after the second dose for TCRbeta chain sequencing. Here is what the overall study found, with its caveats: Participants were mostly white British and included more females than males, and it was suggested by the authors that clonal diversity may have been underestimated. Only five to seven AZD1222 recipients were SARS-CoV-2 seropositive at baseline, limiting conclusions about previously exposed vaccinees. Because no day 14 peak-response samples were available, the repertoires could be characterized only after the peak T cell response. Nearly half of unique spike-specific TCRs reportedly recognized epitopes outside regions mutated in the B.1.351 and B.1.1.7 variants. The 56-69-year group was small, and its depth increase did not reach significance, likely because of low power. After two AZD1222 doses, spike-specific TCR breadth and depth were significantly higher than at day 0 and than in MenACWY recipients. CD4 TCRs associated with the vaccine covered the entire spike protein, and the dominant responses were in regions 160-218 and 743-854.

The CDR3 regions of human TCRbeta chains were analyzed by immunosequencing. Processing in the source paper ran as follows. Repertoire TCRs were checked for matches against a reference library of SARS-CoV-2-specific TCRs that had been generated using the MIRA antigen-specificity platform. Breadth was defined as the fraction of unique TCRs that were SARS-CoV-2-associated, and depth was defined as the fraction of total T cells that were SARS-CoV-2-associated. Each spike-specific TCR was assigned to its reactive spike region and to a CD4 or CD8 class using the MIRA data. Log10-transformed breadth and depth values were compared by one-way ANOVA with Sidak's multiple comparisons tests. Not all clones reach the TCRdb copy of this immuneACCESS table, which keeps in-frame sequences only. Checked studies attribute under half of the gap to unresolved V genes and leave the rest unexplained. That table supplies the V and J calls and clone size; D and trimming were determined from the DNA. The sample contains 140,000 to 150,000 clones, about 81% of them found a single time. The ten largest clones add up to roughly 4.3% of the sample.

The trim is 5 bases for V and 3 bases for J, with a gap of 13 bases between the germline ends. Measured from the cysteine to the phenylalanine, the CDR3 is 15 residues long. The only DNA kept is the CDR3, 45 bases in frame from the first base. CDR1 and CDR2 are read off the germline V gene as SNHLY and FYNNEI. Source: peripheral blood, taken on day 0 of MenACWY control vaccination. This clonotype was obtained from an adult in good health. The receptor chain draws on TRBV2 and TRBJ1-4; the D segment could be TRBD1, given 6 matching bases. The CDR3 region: CASSKMGAPNEKLFF. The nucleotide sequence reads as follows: TGTGCCAGCAGTAAAATGGGGGCGCCTAATGAAAAACTGTTTTTT.